The 22 T cell receptor beta chains reported below all come from one sample, sequenced in a study of T cell responses to AZD1222 COVID-19 vaccine. Profiling relied on immunoSEQ multiplex PCR, and the TCRdb table lists in-frame clones only, not all of them. Among roughly 100,000 clones listed, roughly 90% were seen once. Here the sequenced sample was peripheral blood, taken 28 days after the second AZD1222 dose. These receptors were collected from an adult who received the AZD1222 COVID-19 vaccine.

The V call is TRBV7-9, the J call TRBJ1-4; D is possibly TRBD1 (5 bases). In germline, CDR1 is SEHNR, CDR2 FQNEAQ (reference sequence). This CDR3 has 15 residues. Trimming removed 2 bases at V and 0 bases at J, with 7 bases between. The CDR3 loop is CASSLTGATNEKLFF. CDR3 nucleotides: TGTGCCAGCAGCTTAACGGGGGCAACTAATGAAAAACTGTTTTTT.

This clone was picked up one time. The chain joins TRBV30 to TRBJ1-1; D is unresolved. The CDR3 is made up of 13 amino acids. V was pared by 0 bases and J by 3 bases, with 8 bases between. Germline V gene data show CDR1 as GTSNPN and CDR2 as SVGIG (reference sequence). The CDR3 sequence: CAWSVGVYTEAFF. CDR3 coding DNA: TGTGCCTGGAGTGTAGGAGTTTACACTGAAGCTTTCTTT. Complete variable domain (other parts from reference TRBV30 and TRBJ1-1): SQTIHQWPATLVQPVGSPLSLECTVEGTSNPNLYWYRQAAGRGLQLLFYSVGIGQISSEVPQNLSASRPQDRQFILSSKKLLLSDSGFYLCAWSVGVYTEAFFGQGTRLTVV.

The chain links TRBV25-1 to TRBJ1-1; 8 bases are shared with TRBD1. This CDR3 has 14 amino acids. Trimming took 3 bases from V and 6 from J; bases not matched to a gene: 6. CDR1 is MGHDK and CDR2 is SYGVNS in the germline V gene. CDR3 DNA sequence: TGTGCCAGCAGTGATCGACAGGGGATCCCTGAAGCTTTCTTT. This codes for CASSDRQGIPEAFF.

The J gene is TRBJ2-5, the V gene TRBV5-1; 10 nucleotides align to TRBD1. Germline-derived CDR1 and CDR2 are SGHRS and YFSETQ. V gave up 2 bases and J gave up 3 bases; unmatched junction bases: 7. This CDR3 is 16 amino acids long. The CDR3 reads CASSLGQGVLEETQYF. CDR3 sequence (DNA): TGCGCCAGCAGCTTAGGACAGGGGGTTTTGGAAGAGACCCAGTACTTC. Full variable domain (remainder filled in from reference TRBV5-1 and TRBJ2-5): KAGVTQTPRYLIKTRGQQVTLSCSPISGHRSVSWYQQTPGQGLQFLFEYFSETQRNKGNFPGRFSGRQFSNSRSEMNVSTLELGDSALYLCASSLGQGVLEETQYFGPGTRLLVL.

The chain combines TRBV12-3 or TRBV12-4 with TRBJ2-1; D unclear. V lost 6 bases to trimming and J lost 5 bases, with 5 bases between them. The CDR3 loop spans 11 amino acids. CDR3 DNA: TGTGCCAGCAGCCGGAACAATGAGCAGTTCTTC. This encodes CASSRNNEQFF.

V and J are TRBV6-4 and TRBJ2-3, with 9 positions matching TRBD2. V trimming: 5 bases; J trimming: 4 bases; junction bases outside the gene matches: 7. Germline lookup yields CDR1 MRHNA and CDR2 SNTAGT. The CDR3 extends over 15 amino acids. The CDR3 spells CASSFSGSSADTQYF. The CDR3 nucleotides read TGTGCCAGCAGTTTTAGCGGGAGTTCGGCAGATACGCAGTATTTT.

V usage is TRBV30 and J usage is TRBJ1-6; D uncertain. The CDR3 runs to 13 residues. V was shortened by 1 base and J by 7 bases, with 8 bases between the two germline ends. CDR1 is GTSNPN and CDR2 is SVGIG in the germline V gene (reference sequence). The CDR3 loop reads CAWSEEGNSPLHF. DNA for the CDR3: TGTGCCTGGAGTGAGGAGGGAAATTCACCCCTCCACTTT.

The chain uses TRBV5-1 and TRBJ1-1, with D perhaps TRBD1 (5 bases). CDR3 length: 16 residues. The ends were cut back, 3 bases at V and 3 bases at J, with 18 bases in the middle. Germline lookup yields CDR1 SGHRS and CDR2 YFSETQ. The CDR3 here is CASSSVPGGWDTEAFF. The CDR3 DNA sequence: TGCGCCAGCAGCTCCGTTCCCGGGGGTTGGGACACTGAAGCTTTCTTT.

The chain uses TRBV7-9 and TRBJ1-4; D is perhaps TRBD1 (6 bases). Germline loops: CDR1 SEHNR, CDR2 FQNEAQ (reference sequence). This CDR3 has 16 residues. Trimming left V 0 bases short and J 7 bases short, with 15 bases between. CDR3 sequence: CASSLAGPGAGEKLFF. CDR3 coding DNA: TGTGCCAGCAGCTTAGCTGGGCCAGGGGCGGGTGAAAAACTGTTTTTT. The full variable domain, its missing parts supplied by reference TRBV7-9 and TRBJ1-4, is DTGVSQNPRHKITKRGQNVTFRCDPISEHNRLYWYRQTLGQGPEFLTYFQNEAQLEKSRLLSDRFSAERPKGSFSTLEIQRTEQGDSAMYLCASSLAGPGAGEKLFFGSGTQLSVL.

V gene TRBV7-9 combines with J gene TRBJ2-5; unclear D gene. Trimming shortened V by 6 bases and J by 0 bases, and 17 bases separated the two germline ends. This CDR3 is built from 16 residues. CDR1 is SEHNR, CDR2 FQNEAQ, per germline (reference sequence). The CDR3 loop is CASRLTTRAYQETQYF. The CDR3 coding sequence is TGTGCCAGCAGGCTTACTACACGGGCGTACCAAGAGACCCAGTACTTC.

This clone has only a few counts. V is TRBV27 and J is TRBJ1-5; D might be TRBD1 (6 bases). The ends were cut back, 3 bases at V and 0 bases at J, with 18 bases in the middle. From germline, CDR1 is MNHEY and CDR2 SMNVEV (reference sequence). The CDR3 extends over 18 amino acids. The CDR3 DNA sequence: TGTGCCAGCAGTTTGAGGGCCCCGGGGGCCCATAGCAATCAGCCCCAGCATTTT. Translating gives CASSLRAPGAHSNQPQHF.

V usage is TRBV27 and J usage is TRBJ1-4; a weak D match, TRBD1 (6 bases). Germline V gene lookup returns CDR1 MNHEY and CDR2 SMNVEV (reference sequence). V was shortened by 1 base and J by 7 bases, with 22 bases between the two germline ends. The CDR3 spans 18 residues. The CDR3 loop reads CASSLYSIQDRRGEKLFF. The CDR3 DNA is TGTGCCAGCAGTTTATACTCGATTCAGGATCGCAGGGGTGAAAAACTGTTTTTT.

V usage is TRBV18 and J usage is TRBJ2-7; 7 nucleotides align to TRBD1. Trimming removed 2 bases from V and 3 bases from J; junction bases left unmatched: 4. This CDR3 contains 14 residues. Germline CDR1 KGHSH, CDR2 LQKENI. The CDR3 region is CASSPRQGVYEQYF. As DNA, the CDR3 is TGTGCCAGCTCACCAAGGCAGGGGGTCTACGAGCAGTACTTC.

The sample holds a few counts of this clone. The chain combines TRBV19 with TRBJ2-1; no definite D call. Germline assignment: CDR1 LNHDA and CDR2 SQIVND (reference sequence). V gave up 4 bases and J gave up 0 bases, with 13 bases separating them. The CDR3 consists of 16 residues. This CDR3 reads CASSSQAWSSYNEQFF. CDR3 DNA: TGTGCCAGTAGTAGCCAGGCGTGGAGCTCCTACAATGAGCAGTTCTTC.

CDR3 amino acids: CASRYTRGRQIGTEAFF. DNA for the CDR3: TGTGCCAGCAGATATACAAGGGGGCGGCAAATTGGTACTGAAGCTTTCTTT. V usage is TRBV28 and J usage is TRBJ1-1; 7 nucleotides agree with TRBD1. Unmatched junction bases numbered 18, after V lost 6 bases and J lost 5 bases. Germline V gene data show CDR1 as MDHEN and CDR2 as SYDVKM. This CDR3 has 17 amino acids.

The genes are TRBV4-2 and TRBJ2-1; D tentatively fits TRBD1 or TRBD2 (6 bases each). This CDR3 spans 17 amino acids. CDR1 and CDR2 (germline): LGHNA, YNFKEQ. The germline V and J ends were trimmed by 0 bases and 0 bases, with 12 bases remaining between them. The CDR3 is CASSQEGGKGSYNEQFF. Written as DNA, the CDR3 is TGTGCCAGCAGCCAAGAAGGGGGGAAAGGCTCCTACAATGAGCAGTTCTTC.

This chain links TRBV10-2 with TRBJ2-5, with D possibly being TRBD2 (7 bases). This CDR3 is 13 amino acids long. Germline loops: CDR1 WSHSY, CDR2 SAAADI. Trimming took off 8 bases at V and 4 bases at J, with 14 bases between the two ends. The CDR3 DNA is TGCGCCAGCTCGGGGGGCGGCGGAGAGACCCAGTACTTC. Translation: CASSGGGGETQYF.

This sequence joins TRBV18 and TRBJ2-7; 8 bases map to TRBD1. In germline, CDR1 is KGHSH, CDR2 LQKENI. CDR3 size: 15 residues. The V gene end was trimmed by 3 bases and the J gene end by 1 base; junction bases not matched to a gene: 5. The CDR3 loop reads CASSPLGQGSYEQYF. In DNA form, the CDR3 reads TGTGCCAGCTCACCCCTTGGACAGGGATCCTACGAGCAGTACTTC.

This clone was observed once. The chain joins TRBV6-2 or TRBV6-3 to TRBJ2-3, with 10 bases that match TRBD1. CDR3 size: 15 residues. The junction had 3 bases not matched to a gene; V was cut back by 2 bases and J by 4 bases. Germline V gene data show CDR1 as MNHEY and CDR2 as SVGEGT. Here the CDR3 reads CASSYGTGVADTQYF. The CDR3 bases are TGTGCCAGCAGTTACGGGACAGGGGTGGCAGATACGCAGTATTTT.

The gene calls are TRBV12-3 or TRBV12-4 and TRBJ2-1; tentatively, D is TRBD2 (6 bases). The V and J ends lost 4 bases and 8 bases respectively, with 12 bases between them. This CDR3 spans 13 amino acids. CDR3 DNA: TGTGCCAGCAGTTCTAGCGCCCAGTATGAGCAGTTCTTC. This codes for CASSSSAQYEQFF.

CDR3 sequence: CASSDNSHTGELFF. CDR3 sequence (DNA): TGTGCCAGCAGTGACAATTCTCACACCGGGGAGCTGTTTTTT. This chain links TRBV6-4 with TRBJ2-2; the D is unclear. CDR3 length: 14 amino acids. The germline V gene has CDR1 MRHNA and CDR2 SNTAGT. The V gene lost 2 bases and the J gene lost 3 bases, with 7 bases spanning the gap.

The chain's CDR3 is CASSTTPEGGNTEAFF. In DNA form, the CDR3 reads TGTGCCAGCAGCACCACTCCCGAGGGGGGGAACACTGAAGCTTTCTTT. The chain uses TRBV11-2 and TRBJ1-1, with D tentatively TRBD1 (6 bases). The V gene's germline CDR1 is SGHAT and CDR2 FQNNGV. V was trimmed by 5 bases and J by 1 base, leaving 17 bases between them. This CDR3 spans 16 amino acids.